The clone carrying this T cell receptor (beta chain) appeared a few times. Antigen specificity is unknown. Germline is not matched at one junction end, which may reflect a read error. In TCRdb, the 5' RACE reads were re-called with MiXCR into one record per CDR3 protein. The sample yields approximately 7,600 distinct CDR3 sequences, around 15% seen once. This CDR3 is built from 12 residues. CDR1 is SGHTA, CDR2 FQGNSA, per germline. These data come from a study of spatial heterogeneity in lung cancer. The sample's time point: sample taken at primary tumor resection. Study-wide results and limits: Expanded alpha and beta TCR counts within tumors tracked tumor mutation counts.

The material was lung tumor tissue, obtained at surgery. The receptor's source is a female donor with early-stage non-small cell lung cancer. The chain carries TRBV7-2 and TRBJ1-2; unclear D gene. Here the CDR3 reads CASSIAGDGYTF. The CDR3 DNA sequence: TGTGCCAGCAGCATAGCCGGGGATGGCTACACCTTC.